This T cell receptor (beta chain) is drawn from a study of blood T cell repertoires in COVID-19. About the study: Recovery meant two consecutive negative NP/OP PCR tests, professional clearance, or resolved symptoms.

Under the authors' procedure: Reference gene primer amplification yielded estimated nucleated cell counts. Repertoires were generated with immunoSEQ multiplex PCR, while TCRdb's copy carries only in-frame clones and drops some. For V, J and clone size, that table is used; D and trimming come from the DNA. The sample includes 200,000 to 250,000 clones, around 85% of them seen just once. The CDR3 has 14 residues. Germline V gene data show CDR1 as MNHEY and CDR2 as SMNVEV (reference sequence). Trimming removed 5 bases from V and 4 bases from J; junction bases left unmatched: 6. Adults between roughly 18 and 90 years of age took part from under 30 US areas.

This receptor was obtained from a woman in her 50s in a cohort exposed to, infected with or recovered from COVID-19 (not recorded which). The sequenced sample was PBMCs or T cells enriched from blood (not recorded which). V is TRBV27 and J is TRBJ1-2; TRBD1 matches at 8 bases. CDR3 nucleotide sequence: TGTGCCAGCAGTGGGGCAGGGGGCGTCTATGGCTACACCTTC. This encodes CASSGAGGVYGYTF.